Presented here are 28 T cell receptor beta chains from one specimen sequenced in a study of early T cells in non-severe SARS-CoV-2 infection. MiXCR, run by TCRdb on the 5' RACE reads, gives a single entry per CDR3 protein. The sample includes about 100,000 distinct CDR3 sequences, about an eighth seen only once; the top ten take 5.5% to 7%. Specimen: whole blood. The source of these receptors is an adult who was a healthcare worker with PCR-confirmed SARS-CoV-2 infection or an uninfected control (not recorded which).

The J gene is TRBJ2-2, the V gene TRBV9; D unresolved. Trimming shortened V by 0 bases and J by 6 bases, and 12 bases separated the two germline ends. The CDR3 length is 15 residues. Germline-derived CDR1 and CDR2 are SGDLS and YYNGEE. CDR3: CASSVDSTGAGELFF. In DNA, the CDR3 is TGTGCCAGCAGCGTAGACTCAACTGGCGCCGGGGAGCTGTTTTTT.

This clonotype was seen only a few times. The CDR3 spells CASSKERSYEQYF. CDR3 coding DNA: TGTGCCAGCAGTAAAGAAAGGAGCTACGAGCAGTACTTC. The chain carries TRBV6-6 and TRBJ2-7, with unresolved D. This CDR3 contains 13 residues. The germline gives CDR1 MNHNY, CDR2 SVGAGI (reference sequence). Deletions cut 5 bases from V and 3 bases from J, with 11 bases between.

V usage is TRBV28 and J usage is TRBJ2-1; D is perhaps TRBD2 (6 bases). Trimming stripped 7 bases from V and 0 bases from J, with 10 bases between. Germline CDR1 MDHEN, CDR2 SYDVKM. The CDR3 contains 14 residues. CDR3 in amino acids: CASIPGGSYNEQFF. The CDR3 DNA follows: TGTGCCAGCATTCCCGGGGGCTCCTACAATGAGCAGTTCTTC.

Concerning this clonotype: A far larger clone is one nucleotide away, so this likely arose from a read error. V gene TRBV3-1 combines with J gene TRBJ2-5, with no clear D. Trimming cost V 6 bases and J 1 base, with 3 bases left between them. Germline loops: CDR1 LGHDT, CDR2 YNNKEL (reference sequence). This CDR3 has 11 residues. The CDR3 spells CASRPQETQYF. The CDR3 DNA is TGTGCCAGCAGACCCCAAGAGACCCAGTACTTC.

The chain combines TRBV4-1 with TRBJ1-1, with D hard to call. V shed 0 bases and J shed 8 bases, with 13 bases lying between them. Germline CDR1 reads MGHRA; CDR2 reads YSYEKL. The CDR3 covers 14 residues. CDR3 residues: CASSQDPGGREAFF. CDR3 coding DNA: TGCGCCAGCAGCCAAGATCCGGGCGGCAGAGAAGCTTTCTTT.

The sample holds many counts of this clonotype. The rearrangement links TRBV19 to TRBJ2-5; D is unresolved. Trimming took 2 bases from V and 0 from J, leaving 4 bases between them. Per germline, CDR1 LNHDA and CDR2 SQIVND (reference sequence). CDR3 length equals 13 residues. Here the CDR3 DNA reads TGTGCCAGTAGTATAAGGGACCAAGAGACCCAGTACTTC. It codes for CASSIRDQETQYF.

This clonotype was detected ten times or more. The rearrangement links TRBV3-1 to TRBJ1-6; D is unresolved. The CDR3 is made up of 16 amino acids. The germline V gene encodes CDR1 LGHDT and CDR2 YNNKEL (reference sequence). The ends were cut back, 0 bases at V and 6 bases at J, with 12 bases in the middle. This CDR3 reads CASSQDHQAPNSPLHF. The CDR3 DNA follows: TGTGCCAGCAGCCAAGACCACCAGGCCCCTAATTCACCCCTCCACTTT.

The sample holds a few counts of this clonotype. The gene calls are TRBV11-2 and TRBJ2-2; 12 nucleotides match TRBD2. This CDR3 has 16 amino acids. The germline V gene encodes CDR1 SGHAT and CDR2 FQNNGV. Trimming cost V 4 bases and J 4 bases; bases outside gene matches: 4. The CDR3 bases are TGTGCCAGCAGCTCCAGACTAGCGGGAGTCACCGGGGAGCTGTTTTTT. Protein: CASSSRLAGVTGELFF.

This clonotype has just a few counts. This chain connects TRBV20-1 to TRBJ2-2; TRBD2 aligns across 9 bases. The CDR3 is made up of 14 amino acids. J was trimmed by 2 bases and V by 5 bases; bases with no gene match: 3. In germline, CDR1 is DFQATT, CDR2 SNEGSKA (reference sequence). DNA for the CDR3: TGCAGTGCTTCAGCGGGAGGTAACACCGGGGAGCTGTTTTTT. Translation: CSASAGGNTGELFF.

The rearrangement joins TRBV12-3 or TRBV12-4 to TRBJ2-3; D possibly corresponds to TRBD2 (6 bases). The CDR3 totals 15 residues. V lost 5 bases, J lost 7 bases, and 19 bases lay in between. The DNA for the CDR3 is TGTGCCAGCAGTCAGAGCGGGTCTGCTGCTAATACGCAGTATTTT. Translating it yields CASSQSGSAANTQYF.

V and J are TRBV5-5 and TRBJ2-1; 9 positions match TRBD2. Germline lookup yields CDR1 SGHKS and CDR2 YYEKEE (reference sequence). The CDR3 extends over 16 amino acids. V lost 4 bases and J lost 8; bases outside the gene matches: 13. In DNA form, the CDR3 reads TGTGCCAGCAGCATCACCGGGACTAGCAAGTCGGATGAGCAGTTCTTC. Amino acid sequence: CASSITGTSKSDEQFF. The variable domain in full, with the rest retrieved from reference TRBV5-5 and TRBJ2-1, is DAGVTQSPTHLIKTRGQQVTLRCSPISGHKSVSWYQQVLGQGPQFIFQYYEKEERGRGNFPDRFSARQFPNYSSELNVNALLLGDSALYLCASSITGTSKSDEQFFGPGTRLTVL.

This clonotype occurred many times. The rearrangement links TRBV7-2 to TRBJ1-1; 7 positions match TRBD1. The CDR3 is 14 residues long. V lost 4 bases and J lost 7; bases outside the gene matches: 9. Looked up from germline, CDR1 is SGHTA and CDR2 is FQGNSA. CDR3 sequence: CASSSRQGKGEAFF. The CDR3 DNA reads as TGTGCCAGCAGCTCAAGACAGGGTAAAGGTGAAGCTTTCTTT.

The chain has TRBV12-3 or TRBV12-4 and TRBJ1-1, with D unresolved. The CDR3 runs to 14 residues. Trimming removed 3 bases at V and 0 bases at J, with 8 bases between. CDR3 amino acids: CASSFLSLNTEAFF. CDR3 bases: TGTGCCAGCAGTTTCCTCTCGTTGAACACTGAAGCTTTCTTT.

In this sample, this clonotype turned up a few times. The chain joins TRBV6-6 to TRBJ2-1; the D is unclear. From germline, CDR1 is MNHNY and CDR2 SVGAGI (reference sequence). The V end was cut by 2 bases, the J end by 1 base, with 6 bases between. This CDR3 contains 14 residues. CDR3 nucleotides: TGTGCCAGCAGTTACCTCGAGTCCTACAATGAGCAGTTCTTC. Encoded protein: CASSYLESYNEQFF.

This clonotype was recorded a few times. V usage is TRBV20-1 and J usage is TRBJ2-3; TRBD2 matches 14 bases. This CDR3 is built from 14 residues. Germline V gene lookup returns CDR1 DFQATT and CDR2 SNEGSKA (reference sequence). Losses at the gene ends were 6 bases for V and 4 bases for J; bases not matched to a gene: 3. CDR3 protein: CSALGLAGADTQYF. CDR3 nucleotides: TGCAGTGCCCTGGGACTAGCGGGAGCAGATACGCAGTATTTT.

This clonotype was recorded a few times. The chain couples TRBV29-1 to TRBJ2-7; maybe TRBD2 (6 bases). This CDR3 spans 12 amino acids. V was cut by 5 bases and J by 6 bases, with 14 bases left in between. The germline V gene encodes CDR1 SQVTM and CDR2 ANQGSEA. The CDR3: CSVTMTRREQYF. The CDR3 DNA reads as TGCAGCGTTACGATGACTAGGCGCGAGCAGTACTTC.

This clonotype turned up a few times. The rearrangement joins TRBV11-2 to TRBJ1-1, with D possibly TRBD1 on 6 matching bases. Trimming shortened V by 4 bases and J by 5 bases, and 8 bases separated the two germline ends. CDR1 SGHAT and CDR2 FQNNGV come from the germline V gene. The CDR3 spans 12 residues. CDR3 in amino acids: CASSWGTTEAFF. The CDR3 DNA reads TGTGCCAGCAGCTGGGGGACAACTGAAGCTTTCTTT. The full variable domain, with the rest looked up from reference TRBV11-2 and TRBJ1-1, is EAGVAQSPRYKIIEKRQSVAFWCNPISGHATLYWYQQILGQGPKLLIQFQNNGVVDDSQLPKDRFSAERLKGVDSTLKIQPAKLEDSAVYLCASSWGTTEAFFGQGTRLTVV.

This clonotype was seen many times. The genes are TRBV20-1 and TRBJ1-1; no reliable D call. V lost 0 bases and J lost 1, with 12 bases in between. The CDR3 extends over 15 amino acids. Germline CDR1 reads DFQATT; CDR2 reads SNEGSKA (reference sequence). The CDR3: CSARDPRGRNTEAFF. CDR3 in DNA: TGCAGTGCTAGAGATCCAAGAGGGAGGAACACTGAAGCTTTCTTT.

This clonotype was observed at least ten times. This sequence joins TRBV12-3 or TRBV12-4 and TRBJ1-5; D is possibly TRBD1 (5 bases). Between the trimmed V and J ends, which lost 3 bases and 11 bases, there was a span of 11 bases. The CDR3 is 12 amino acids. CDR3 amino acids: CASSLGVKAQHF. In nucleotides, the CDR3 is TGTGCCAGCAGTTTGGGGGTAAAGGCCCAGCATTTT.

In its sample, this clonotype was seen many times. The rearrangement joins TRBV7-8 to TRBJ2-1; TRBD2 might be the D (6 bases). CDR1 and CDR2 (germline): SGHVS, FQNEAQ. The CDR3 has 16 residues. The germline V and J ends were trimmed by 3 bases and 7 bases, with 19 bases remaining between them. This chain's CDR3 is CASSFPATGVNNEQFF. Written as DNA, the CDR3 is TGTGCCAGCAGCTTCCCGGCGACGGGAGTTAATAATGAGCAGTTCTTC.

This clonotype was recorded a few times. The chain recombines TRBV6-2 or TRBV6-3 with TRBJ2-3; no firm D call. Trimming shortened V by 0 bases and J by 0 bases, and 7 bases separated the two germline ends. The CDR3 is 15 residues long. The germline V gene encodes CDR1 MNHEY and CDR2 SVGEGT. This CDR3 reads CASSYSEDSTDTQYF. The CDR3 region has the DNA TGTGCCAGCAGTTACTCCGAGGACAGCACAGATACGCAGTATTTT.

The chain joins TRBV4-1 to TRBJ2-3; D uncertain. Per the germline V gene, CDR1 is MGHRA and CDR2 is YSYEKL. V lost 4 bases to trimming and J lost 3 bases, with 14 bases between them. The CDR3 extends over 15 amino acids. CDR3 coding DNA: TGCGCCAGCAGCCTCACCGAGATTTCAACAGATACGCAGTATTTT. Translated: CASSLTEISTDTQYF.

Only a few counts were recorded for this clonotype. The chain is built from TRBV20-1 and TRBJ2-1; no clear D gene. The CDR3 sequence is 12 residues long. Germline V CDR1 and CDR2: DFQATT, SNEGSKA (reference sequence). The germline V and J ends were trimmed by 2 bases and 4 bases, with 6 bases remaining between them. CDR3 region: CSARIVYNEQFF. The CDR3 DNA reads as TGCAGTGCTAGAATAGTTTACAATGAGCAGTTCTTC.

The genes are TRBV15 and TRBJ2-1; TRBD2 matches at 10 bases. In germline, CDR1 is LNHNV, CDR2 YYDKDF (reference sequence). With 0 bases clipped from V and 9 bases from J, the junction kept 5 bases outside the gene matches. The CDR3 covers 15 residues. The CDR3 is CATSRDRLAGVEQFF. The CDR3 DNA reads TGTGCCACCAGCAGAGATCGTCTAGCGGGAGTTGAGCAGTTCTTC. Together with reference TRBV15 and TRBJ2-1, the CDR3 gives the full variable domain: DAMVIQNPRYQVTQFGKPVTLSCSQTLNHNVMYWYQQKSSQAPKLLFHYYDKDFNNEADTPDNFQSRRPNTSFCFLDIRSPGLGDTAMYLCATSRDRLAGVEQFFGPGTRLTVL.

This clonotype was seen only a few times. This chain joins TRBV20-1 and TRBJ1-5; D perhaps matches TRBD1 (6 bases). Between the trimmed V and J ends, which lost 5 bases and 1 base, there was a span of 12 bases. Germline V gene lookup returns CDR1 DFQATT and CDR2 SNEGSKA (reference sequence). The CDR3 is 14 amino acids. The CDR3 is CSARDNRSNQPQHF. The CDR3 DNA follows: TGCAGTGCTCGGGACAATCGGAGCAATCAGCCCCAGCATTTT.

This clonotype has a count of ten or more. This sequence joins TRBV4-1 and TRBJ1-6; D is unclear. Germline CDR1 MGHRA, CDR2 YSYEKL. With 2 bases removed from V and 0 bases from J, the gap between germline ends came to 14 bases. CDR3 length equals 18 residues. The CDR3, as DNA: TGCGCCAGCAGCCAAAAGGTTGCGGTGAACTCCTATAATTCACCCCTCCACTTT. It encodes CASSQKVAVNSYNSPLHF.

A few counts support this clonotype. V is TRBV5-6 and J is TRBJ1-2, with 8 positions matching TRBD1. The germline gives CDR1 SGHDT, CDR2 YYEEEE. CDR3 size: 15 residues. V trimming: 4 bases; J trimming: 4 bases; junction bases outside the gene matches: 9. The CDR3 nucleotides are TGTGCCAGCAGCCGGACAGGGCACACTCGCTATGGCTACACCTTC. Protein sequence: CASSRTGHTRYGYTF.

This chain uses TRBV5-8 with TRBJ2-3, with 13 positions matching TRBD2. CDR1 and CDR2 (germline): SGHTS, YDEGEE. Trimming removed 4 bases from V and 14 bases from J; junction bases left unmatched: 4. The CDR3 runs to 12 residues. CDR3 bases: TGTGCCAGCAGCCTGGGACTAGCGGGATGGTATTTT. The encoded protein is CASSLGLAGWYF.